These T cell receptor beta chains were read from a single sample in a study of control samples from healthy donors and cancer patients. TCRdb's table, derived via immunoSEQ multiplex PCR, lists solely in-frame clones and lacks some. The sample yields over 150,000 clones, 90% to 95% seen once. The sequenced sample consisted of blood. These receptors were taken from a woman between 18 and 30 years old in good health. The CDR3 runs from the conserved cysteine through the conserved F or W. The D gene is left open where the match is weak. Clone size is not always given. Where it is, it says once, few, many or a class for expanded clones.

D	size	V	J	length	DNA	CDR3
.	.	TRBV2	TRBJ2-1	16	TGTGCCAGCAGTGAAAGGTCCGGTAGCTCCTACAATGAGCAGTTCTTC	CASSERSGSSYNEQFF
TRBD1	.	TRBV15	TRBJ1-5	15	TGTGCCACCAGCCTCCGACAGGGAATGAATCAGCCCCAGCATTTT	CATSLRQGMNQPQHF
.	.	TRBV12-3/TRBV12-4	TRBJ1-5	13	TGTGCCAGCACCGAGGGGGTAAGGCAGCCCCAGCATTTT	CASTEGVRQPQHF
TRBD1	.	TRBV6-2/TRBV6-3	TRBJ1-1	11	TGTGCCAGCAGCCGACAGGGAGAAGCTTTCTTT	CASSRQGEAFF
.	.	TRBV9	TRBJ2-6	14	TGTGCCAGCAGTCAGGGCGCTGGGGCCAACGTCCTGACTTTC	CASSQGAGANVLTF
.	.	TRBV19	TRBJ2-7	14	TGTGCCAGTAGTATTCCGGGGAGCTCCTACGAGCAGTACTTC	CASSIPGSSYEQYF
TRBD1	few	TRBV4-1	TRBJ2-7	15	TGCGCCAGCAGCCGAGCGACAGGGCAGGGCTACGAGCAGTACTTC	CASSRATGQGYEQYF
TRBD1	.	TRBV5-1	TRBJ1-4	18	TGCGCCAGCAGCCAGGCTCCAGGGGGACAAGCAACTAATGAAAAACTGTTTTTT	CASSQAPGGQATNEKLFF
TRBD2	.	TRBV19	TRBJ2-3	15	TGTGCCAGTAGTGCCGAGCGGGAGGGATCAGATACGCAGTATTTT	CASSAEREGSDTQYF
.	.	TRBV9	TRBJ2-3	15	TGTGCCAGCAGCGTACCGGGGGGCACGGAAGATACGCAGTATTTT	CASSVPGGTEDTQYF
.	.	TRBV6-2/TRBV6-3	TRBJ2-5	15	TGTGCCAGCAGTTACGAGGCTAGCGATCAAGAGACCCAGTACTTC	CASSYEASDQETQYF
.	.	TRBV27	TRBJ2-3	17	TGTGCCAGCAGAAGCCTGAACGCAGGGGGGTTTGCAGATACGCAGTATTTT	CASRSLNAGGFADTQYF
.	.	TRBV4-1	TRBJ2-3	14	TGCGCCAGCAGCCCCACCTTCAGCCCGGATACGCAGTATTTT	CASSPTFSPDTQYF
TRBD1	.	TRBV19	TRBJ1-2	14	TGTGCCAGTAGTCCGGGACAGGGAGTTTATGGCTACACCTTC	CASSPGQGVYGYTF
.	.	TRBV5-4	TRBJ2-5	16	TGTGCCAGCAGCTGGGGGGCTGGGGGGGCCCAAGAGACCCAGTACTTC	CASSWGAGGAQETQYF
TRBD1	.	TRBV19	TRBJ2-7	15	TGTGCCAGTAGTCTCCGGGACAGCTCTTTCTACGAGCAGTACTTC	CASSLRDSSFYEQYF
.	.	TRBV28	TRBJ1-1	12	TGTGCCAGCAGTTCGCCAGGGTTAAGAGCTTTCTTT	CASSSPGLRAFF
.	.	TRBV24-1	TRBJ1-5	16	TGTGCCACCAGCGAGAGGGACGCCCTGGGCAATCAGCCCCAGCATTTT	CATSERDALGNQPQHF
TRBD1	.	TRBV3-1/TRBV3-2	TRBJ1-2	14	TGTGCCAGCAGCCAGGGTACAGGGGAGGGTGGCTACACCTTC	CASSQGTGEGGYTF
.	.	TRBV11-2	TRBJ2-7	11	TGTGCCAGCAGCCTGACCTACGAGCAGTACTTC	CASSLTYEQYF
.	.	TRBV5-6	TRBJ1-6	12	TGTGCCAGCAGCTTTTATGGCTCACCCCTCCACTTT	CASSFYGSPLHF
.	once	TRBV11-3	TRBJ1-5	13	TGTGCCAGCAGCTTATATCTAGGGGGAACCCAGCATTTT	CASSLYLGGTQHF
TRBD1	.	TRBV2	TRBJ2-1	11	TGTGCCAGCATCGGGGGGACAGGGTCGTTCTTC	CASIGGTGSFF
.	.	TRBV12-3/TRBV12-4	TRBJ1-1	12	TGTGCCAGCAGTGAACAGAACACTGAAGCTTTCTTT	CASSEQNTEAFF
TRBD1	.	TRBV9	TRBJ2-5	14	TGTGCCAGCAGCCCAGGGACAGGGATGGAGACCCAGTACTTC	CASSPGTGMETQYF
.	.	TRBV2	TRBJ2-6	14	TGTGCCAGCAGAACTATCTCTGGGGCCAACGTCCTGACTTTC	CASRTISGANVLTF
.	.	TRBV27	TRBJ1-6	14	TGTGCCAGCAGAACCAGGGGAAATAATTCACCCCTCCACTTT	CASRTRGNNSPLHF
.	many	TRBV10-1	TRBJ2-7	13	TGCGCCAGCAGTGAGTCGAGCTTGCACGAGCAGTACTTC	CASSESSLHEQYF
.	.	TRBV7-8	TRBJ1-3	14	TGTGCCAGCAGCTGGGGACACCGGCGTAACACCATATATTTT	CASSWGHRRNTIYF
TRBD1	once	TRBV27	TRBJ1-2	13	TGTGCCAGCAGCCTACAGGGGGCGGGTGGCTACACCTTC	CASSLQGAGGYTF
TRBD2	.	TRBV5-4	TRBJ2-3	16	TGTGCCAGCAGCTTGAGGCGGGGGGGGCCCGTGAATACGCAGTATTTT	CASSLRRGGPVNTQYF
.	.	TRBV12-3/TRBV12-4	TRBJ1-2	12	TGTGCCAGCACAAGGGGAGTCTATGGCTACACCTTC	CASTRGVYGYTF
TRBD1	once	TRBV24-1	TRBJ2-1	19	TGTGCCACCAGTGACCCTACTGCGAGCGGACAGGGGGCATACAATGAGCAGTTCTTC	CATSDPTASGQGAYNEQFF
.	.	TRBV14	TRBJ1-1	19	TGTGCCAGCAGCCAAGACCGTAGTTTGGGGGGCTTGTATAACGCTGAAGCTTTCTTT	CASSQDRSLGGLYNAEAFF
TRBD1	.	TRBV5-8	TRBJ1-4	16	TGTGCCAGCAGCTTGGCCGGGGACAGCCTGAATGAAAAACTGTTTTTT	CASSLAGDSLNEKLFF
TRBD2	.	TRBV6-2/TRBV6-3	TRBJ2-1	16	TGTGCCAGCAGTTACCAGCGGGAGGGTGGCTACAATGAGCAGTTCTTC	CASSYQREGGYNEQFF
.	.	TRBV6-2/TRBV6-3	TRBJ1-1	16	TGTGCCAGCAGTTACCCTAAGGACAGCATGAACACTGAAGCTTTCTTT	CASSYPKDSMNTEAFF
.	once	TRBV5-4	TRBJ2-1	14	TGTGCCAGCGGCTCCGCTACGGGCTACAATGAGCAGTTCTTC	CASGSATGYNEQFF
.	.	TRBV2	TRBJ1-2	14	TGTGCCAGCATGAGGGAGGGAGGACCTCGCGGCTACACCTTC	CASMREGGPRGYTF
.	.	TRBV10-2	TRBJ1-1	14	TGCGCCAGCAGTGAGTTCGGGAGCAAGACTGAAGCTTTCTTT	CASSEFGSKTEAFF
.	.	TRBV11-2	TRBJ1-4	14	TGTGCCAGCAGTAGGAGTGGTACAGGGGAAAAACTGTTTTTT	CASSRSGTGEKLFF
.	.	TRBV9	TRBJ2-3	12	TGTGCCAGCAGCGTAGTTGGGGATACGCAGTATTTT	CASSVVGDTQYF